The 14 T cell receptor beta chains below were found in one sample sequenced in a study of cytomegalovirus exposure and HLA in healthy donors. The PCR employed 60 Vbeta primers together with 13 Jbeta primers. Repertoires were generated with immunoSEQ multiplex PCR, while TCRdb's copy carries only in-frame clones and drops some. The table shows 150,000 or so clones, with around 83% occurring only once. Sequences were obtained from PBMCs. The receptors originated from a woman aged 18-30 years in good health and CMV-seronegative.

The genes are TRBV27 and TRBJ1-2; D gene ambiguous. Trimming removed 7 bases at V and 0 bases at J, with 18 bases between. The CDR3 loop spans 16 amino acids. The V gene's germline CDR1 is MNHEY and CDR2 SMNVEV (reference sequence). CDR3 bases: TGTGCCAGCACTTCGAGTTCTCCAACAGCTAACTATGGCTACACCTTC. It encodes CASTSSSPTANYGYTF.

The chain joins TRBV18 to TRBJ1-2; D unclear. Germline V gene sequence: CDR1 KGHSH, CDR2 LQKENI. The CDR3 loop spans 14 amino acids. V shed 2 bases and J shed 10 bases, with 17 bases lying between them. CDR3: CASSPSGGEFAYTF. The DNA for the CDR3 is TGTGCCAGCTCACCATCGGGAGGAGAGTTTGCCTACACCTTC.

V gene TRBV7-2 combines with J gene TRBJ2-1; maybe TRBD2 (7 bases). V was clipped by 5 bases and J by 6 bases, with 20 bases between them. In germline, CDR1 is SGHTA, CDR2 FQGNSA. CDR3 length equals 16 residues. The CDR3 loop reads CASSLKGGGLLNEQFF. CDR3 DNA: TGTGCCAGCAGCCTAAAGGGGGGGGGCCTTCTCAATGAGCAGTTCTTC. Full variable domain (remainder filled in from reference TRBV7-2 and TRBJ2-1): GAGVSQSPSNKVTEKGKDVELRCDPISGHTALYWYRQSLGQGLEFLIYFQGNSAPDKSGLPSDRFSAERTGGSVSTLTIQRTQQEDSAVYLCASSLKGGGLLNEQFFGPGTRLTVL.

The V and J genes are TRBV6-5 and TRBJ2-2; D is ambiguous. This CDR3 region has 13 residues. The germline CDR1 and CDR2 sequences are MNHEY and SVGAGI. Trimming took off 2 bases at V and 5 bases at J, with 6 bases between the two ends. For the CDR3, the DNA is TGTGCCAGCAGTTACGGCAGGACCGGGGAGCTGTTTTTT. Protein product: CASSYGRTGELFF.

The chain recombines TRBV7-9 with TRBJ2-5; D call uncertain. The V and J ends lost 1 base and 2 bases respectively, with 8 bases between them. The CDR3 spans 14 residues. Germline assignment: CDR1 SEHNR and CDR2 FQNEAQ (reference sequence). This chain's CDR3 is CASSLGASQETQYF. CDR3 nucleotides: TGTGCCAGCAGCTTAGGAGCGTCGCAAGAGACCCAGTACTTC.

V usage is TRBV9 and J usage is TRBJ2-2; 12 positions match TRBD2. CDR3 length equals 17 residues. The V gene end was trimmed by 1 base and the J gene end by 6 bases; junction bases not matched to a gene: 7. The germline gives CDR1 SGDLS, CDR2 YYNGEE. CDR3 amino acids: CASSVSLAGGVAGELFF. DNA of the CDR3: TGTGCCAGCAGCGTATCACTAGCGGGAGGCGTCGCCGGGGAGCTGTTTTTT.

The chain has TRBV7-2 and TRBJ2-2; weak D call: TRBD2 (5 bases). CDR1 and CDR2 from the germline V gene are SGHTA and FQGNSA. The CDR3 sequence is 15 residues long. Trimming removed 1 base from V and 1 base from J, with 7 bases in between. The CDR3 sequence: CASSLDAGNTGELFF. The DNA for the CDR3 is TGTGCCAGCAGCTTAGATGCGGGGAACACCGGGGAGCTGTTTTTT. The full variable domain, rest sourced from reference TRBV7-2 and TRBJ2-2, is GAGVSQSPSNKVTEKGKDVELRCDPISGHTALYWYRQSLGQGLEFLIYFQGNSAPDKSGLPSDRFSAERTGGSVSTLTIQRTQQEDSAVYLCASSLDAGNTGELFFGEGSRLTVL.

The V and J genes are TRBV7-8 and TRBJ2-1; 14 bases fit TRBD2. Per the germline V gene, CDR1 is SGHVS and CDR2 is FQNEAQ. Trimming at V came to 5 bases and at J to 8 bases, leaving 5 bases not matched to a gene. CDR3 size: 15 residues. CDR3 nucleotides: TGTGCCAGCAGCCGGGGACTAGCGGGAGCCCATGAGCAGTTCTTC. It encodes CASSRGLAGAHEQFF.

The rearrangement links TRBV5-1 to TRBJ1-3, with D uncertain. The ends were cut back, 0 bases at V and 0 bases at J, with 10 bases in the middle. The CDR3 length is 16 residues. Germline CDR1 and CDR2: SGHRS and YFSETQ. This CDR3 is CASSLAGSSSGNTIYF. The CDR3 DNA follows: TGCGCCAGCAGCTTGGCCGGTAGTAGCTCTGGAAACACCATATATTTT.

V is TRBV7-9 and J is TRBJ2-5; 11 nucleotides line up with TRBD1. The J call may be faulty, since TRBJ2-7 better matches the DNA end. The V gene's germline CDR1 is SEHNR and CDR2 FQNEAQ (reference sequence). The CDR3 is 13 residues long. The CDR3: CACGTGGSYEQYF. CDR3 DNA: TGTGCCTGCGGGACAGGGGGGTCCTACGAGCAGTACTTC.

The chain joins TRBV6-5 to TRBJ1-5, with no clear D. This CDR3 has 15 residues. The V gene lost 8 bases and the J gene lost 5 bases, with 19 bases spanning the gap. Germline lookup yields CDR1 MNHEY and CDR2 SVGAGI. The CDR3 is CASSLLGRVDQPQHF. CDR3 DNA: TGTGCCAGCTCCCTTCTAGGGAGGGTCGATCAGCCCCAGCATTTT.

V is TRBV7-2 and J is TRBJ2-3; maybe TRBD2 (6 bases). The V end lost 6 bases, the J end lost 2 bases, and 21 bases lay between the germline ends. This CDR3 has 17 amino acids. Germline assignment: CDR1 SGHTA and CDR2 FQGNSA. CDR3 region: CASRRRVLDYSTDTQYF. DNA of the CDR3: TGTGCCAGCAGACGCCGGGTCCTGGACTACTCCACAGATACGCAGTATTTT. Variable domain in full (rest from reference TRBV7-2 and TRBJ2-3): GAGVSQSPSNKVTEKGKDVELRCDPISGHTALYWYRQSLGQGLEFLIYFQGNSAPDKSGLPSDRFSAERTGGSVSTLTIQRTQQEDSAVYLCASRRRVLDYSTDTQYFGPGTRLTVL.

The V and J genes are TRBV7-2 and TRBJ2-5; TRBD2 agrees at 8 bases. The V gene end was trimmed by 6 bases and the J gene end by 1 base; junction bases not matched to a gene: 7. The CDR3 runs 15 residues. From germline, CDR1 is SGHTA and CDR2 FQGNSA. This CDR3 reads CASSLRGGRQETQYF. The CDR3 DNA sequence: TGTGCCAGCAGTCTCCGGGGGGGACGCCAAGAGACCCAGTACTTC.

The chain combines TRBV7-2 with TRBJ2-3; 8 positions agree with TRBD2. This CDR3 is built from 15 residues. V trimming: 5 bases; J trimming: 0 bases; junction bases outside the gene matches: 4. Germline CDR1 SGHTA, CDR2 FQGNSA. CDR3 in DNA: TGTGCCAGCAGCCGCGGGAGGCCAAGCACAGATACGCAGTATTTT. It is translated as CASSRGRPSTDTQYF.